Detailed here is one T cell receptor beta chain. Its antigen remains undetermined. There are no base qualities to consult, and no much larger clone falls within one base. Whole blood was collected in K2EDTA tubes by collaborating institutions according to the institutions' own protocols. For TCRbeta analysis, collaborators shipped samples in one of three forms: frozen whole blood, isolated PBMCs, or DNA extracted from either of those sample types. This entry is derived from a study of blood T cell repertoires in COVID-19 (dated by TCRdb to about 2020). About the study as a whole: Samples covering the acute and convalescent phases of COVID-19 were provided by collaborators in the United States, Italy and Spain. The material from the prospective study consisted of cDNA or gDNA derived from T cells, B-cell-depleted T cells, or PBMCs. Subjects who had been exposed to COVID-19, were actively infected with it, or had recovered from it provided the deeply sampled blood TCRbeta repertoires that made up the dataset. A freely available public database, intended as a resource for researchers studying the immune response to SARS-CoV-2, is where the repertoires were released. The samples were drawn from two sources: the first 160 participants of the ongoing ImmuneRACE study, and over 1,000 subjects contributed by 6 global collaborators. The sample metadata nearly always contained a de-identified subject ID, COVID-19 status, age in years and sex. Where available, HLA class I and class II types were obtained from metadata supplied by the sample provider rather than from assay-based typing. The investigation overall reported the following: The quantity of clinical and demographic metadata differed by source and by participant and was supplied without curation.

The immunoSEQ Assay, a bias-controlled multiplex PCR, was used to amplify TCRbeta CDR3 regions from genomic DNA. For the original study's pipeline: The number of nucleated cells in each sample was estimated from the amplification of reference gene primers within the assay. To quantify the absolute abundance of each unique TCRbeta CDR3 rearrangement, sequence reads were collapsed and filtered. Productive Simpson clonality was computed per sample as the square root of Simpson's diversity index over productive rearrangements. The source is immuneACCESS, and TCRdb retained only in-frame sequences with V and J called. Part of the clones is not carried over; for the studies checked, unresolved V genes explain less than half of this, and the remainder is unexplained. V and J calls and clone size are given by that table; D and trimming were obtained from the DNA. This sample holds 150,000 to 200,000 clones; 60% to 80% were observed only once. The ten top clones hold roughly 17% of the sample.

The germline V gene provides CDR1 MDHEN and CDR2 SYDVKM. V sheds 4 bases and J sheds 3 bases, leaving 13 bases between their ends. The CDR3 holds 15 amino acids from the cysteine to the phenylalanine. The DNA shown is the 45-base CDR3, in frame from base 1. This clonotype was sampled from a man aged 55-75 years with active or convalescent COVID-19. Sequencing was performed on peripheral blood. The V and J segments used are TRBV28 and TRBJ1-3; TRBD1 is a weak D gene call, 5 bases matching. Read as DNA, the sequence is TGTGCCAGCAGTTCCCAGGGTTCCGGTGGAAACACCATATATTTT. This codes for CASSSQGSGGNTIYF.